This TCR beta chain comes out of a study of metastatic and nonmetastatic thyroid tumors (dated by TCRdb to about 2020). The study in broad terms: Repertoires were compared across peripheral blood and tumor or nodule tissue samples from malignant and benign thyroid patients. General findings and caveats noted by the study authors: In both blood and tumor samples, malignant tumors were reported to have significantly higher TCR beta diversity than benign nodules.

Before undergoing thyroid surgery, none of the patients had been given any kind of treatment. Using T-cell receptor beta sequencing, the study looked back at clinical samples from patients collected from the early 2010s to the late 2010s. This clone has a count of ten or more. The specificity of this receptor is unknown. The sample holds no much larger clone one base away, and base qualities are not on file. V is trimmed back by 5 bases and J by 0 bases, and the junction contains 10 bases that no gene match accounts for. The CDR3 measures 17 amino acids from cysteine to phenylalanine. Left in the record is the CDR3 DNA by itself, 51 bases read in frame from the first base. Based on the germline V gene (reference sequence), the CDR1 and CDR2 sequences are SGHAT and FQDESV. Library preparation was by PCR. Sequencing was carried out with an Illumina HiSeq 4000. High-throughput sequencing was used to profile the TCR beta-chain CDR3 region of each patient. Processing in the source paper ran as follows. CDR3 differences across clinicopathological groups were used to build a classifier for discriminating distant-metastatic papillary thyroid cancer patients. Repertoire diversity was assessed with the Shannon index, and tumor-blood repertoire similarity with the Morisita-Horn index. TCRdb reran the public reads through fastp at Q25 and MiXCR, keeping productive beta chains. The V and J calls, along with clone size, are taken from TCRdb and not from the paper's own processing. The sample contains 30,000 to 45,000 clones, more than 20% of them found a single time. The top ten clones comprise 15% to 17% of the sample.

The sample was blood. The receptor was derived from a female donor with papillary thyroid cancer or a benign thyroid nodule (not recorded which). Some clones in this sample may be carry-over from other donors' samples. The chain couples TRBV11-1 to TRBJ2-3; 8 central nucleotides agree with TRBD2. The CDR3 loop reads CASSPIPLAVSTDTQYF. The DNA is TGTGCCAGCAGCCCCATCCCACTAGCGGTTAGCACAGATACGCAGTATTTT.